This TCR beta chain was recovered during a study of control samples from healthy donors and cancer patients. Clones were read by immunoSEQ multiplex PCR, and TCRdb kept only the in-frame ones, dropping some. The top ten hold over 6.5% of the sample, which has 100,000 to 150,000 clones, about nine tenths seen once. Trimming took off 3 bases at V and 1 base at J, with 14 bases between the two ends. CDR1 is SGDLS, CDR2 YYNGEE, per germline. The CDR3 covers 17 residues. The gene calls are TRBV9 and TRBJ2-6; tentative D call: TRBD1 (6 bases). The sequenced sample was blood. The TCR was taken from a man aged 35 to 55 in good health. Written as DNA, the CDR3 is TGTGCCAGCAGCGCAGGCGCAGGGGATTCTGGGGCCAACGTCCTGACTTTC. It is translated as CASSAGAGDSGANVLTF.